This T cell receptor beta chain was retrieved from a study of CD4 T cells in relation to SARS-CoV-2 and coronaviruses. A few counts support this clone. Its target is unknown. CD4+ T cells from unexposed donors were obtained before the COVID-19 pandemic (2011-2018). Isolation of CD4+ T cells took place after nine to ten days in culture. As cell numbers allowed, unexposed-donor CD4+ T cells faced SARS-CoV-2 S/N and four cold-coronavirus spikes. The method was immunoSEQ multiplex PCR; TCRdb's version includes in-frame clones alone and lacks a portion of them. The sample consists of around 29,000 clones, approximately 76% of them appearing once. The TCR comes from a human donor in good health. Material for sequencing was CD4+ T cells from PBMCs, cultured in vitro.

The CDR3 nucleotides read TGTGCCAGCAGCACAGGGGTTGCTACAGAAGCTTTCTTT. This encodes CASSTGVATEAFF. The chain joins TRBV2 to TRBJ1-1, with TRBD1 matching 7 bases. The CDR3 spans 13 residues. After removal of 6 bases from V and 8 bases from J, the junction contained 9 bases not matched to a gene. CDR1 and CDR2 (germline): SNHLY, FYNNEI.